This entry describes one T cell receptor beta chain. Its antigen remains unknown. This sample is part of a study of type 1 regulatory T cells. One entry per CDR3 protein results from TCRdb running MiXCR on the reads. The repertoire holds roughly 60,000 distinct CDR3 sequences, with roughly 60% as singletons. The CDR3 length is 15 residues. Deletions cut 3 bases from V and 2 bases from J, with 13 bases between. The germline gives CDR1 KGHDR, CDR2 SFDVKD. The specimen was cultured non-Tr1 T cells, either the whole culture or a sorted T cell fraction (not recorded which). The chain has TRBV24-1 and TRBJ2-7; D might be TRBD1 (6 bases). The clonotype was recovered from a human donor in good health. CDR3 in amino acids: CATSDRQAKPYEQYF. The CDR3 coding sequence is TGTGCCACCAGTGATCGACAGGCCAAACCCTACGAGCAGTACTTC.